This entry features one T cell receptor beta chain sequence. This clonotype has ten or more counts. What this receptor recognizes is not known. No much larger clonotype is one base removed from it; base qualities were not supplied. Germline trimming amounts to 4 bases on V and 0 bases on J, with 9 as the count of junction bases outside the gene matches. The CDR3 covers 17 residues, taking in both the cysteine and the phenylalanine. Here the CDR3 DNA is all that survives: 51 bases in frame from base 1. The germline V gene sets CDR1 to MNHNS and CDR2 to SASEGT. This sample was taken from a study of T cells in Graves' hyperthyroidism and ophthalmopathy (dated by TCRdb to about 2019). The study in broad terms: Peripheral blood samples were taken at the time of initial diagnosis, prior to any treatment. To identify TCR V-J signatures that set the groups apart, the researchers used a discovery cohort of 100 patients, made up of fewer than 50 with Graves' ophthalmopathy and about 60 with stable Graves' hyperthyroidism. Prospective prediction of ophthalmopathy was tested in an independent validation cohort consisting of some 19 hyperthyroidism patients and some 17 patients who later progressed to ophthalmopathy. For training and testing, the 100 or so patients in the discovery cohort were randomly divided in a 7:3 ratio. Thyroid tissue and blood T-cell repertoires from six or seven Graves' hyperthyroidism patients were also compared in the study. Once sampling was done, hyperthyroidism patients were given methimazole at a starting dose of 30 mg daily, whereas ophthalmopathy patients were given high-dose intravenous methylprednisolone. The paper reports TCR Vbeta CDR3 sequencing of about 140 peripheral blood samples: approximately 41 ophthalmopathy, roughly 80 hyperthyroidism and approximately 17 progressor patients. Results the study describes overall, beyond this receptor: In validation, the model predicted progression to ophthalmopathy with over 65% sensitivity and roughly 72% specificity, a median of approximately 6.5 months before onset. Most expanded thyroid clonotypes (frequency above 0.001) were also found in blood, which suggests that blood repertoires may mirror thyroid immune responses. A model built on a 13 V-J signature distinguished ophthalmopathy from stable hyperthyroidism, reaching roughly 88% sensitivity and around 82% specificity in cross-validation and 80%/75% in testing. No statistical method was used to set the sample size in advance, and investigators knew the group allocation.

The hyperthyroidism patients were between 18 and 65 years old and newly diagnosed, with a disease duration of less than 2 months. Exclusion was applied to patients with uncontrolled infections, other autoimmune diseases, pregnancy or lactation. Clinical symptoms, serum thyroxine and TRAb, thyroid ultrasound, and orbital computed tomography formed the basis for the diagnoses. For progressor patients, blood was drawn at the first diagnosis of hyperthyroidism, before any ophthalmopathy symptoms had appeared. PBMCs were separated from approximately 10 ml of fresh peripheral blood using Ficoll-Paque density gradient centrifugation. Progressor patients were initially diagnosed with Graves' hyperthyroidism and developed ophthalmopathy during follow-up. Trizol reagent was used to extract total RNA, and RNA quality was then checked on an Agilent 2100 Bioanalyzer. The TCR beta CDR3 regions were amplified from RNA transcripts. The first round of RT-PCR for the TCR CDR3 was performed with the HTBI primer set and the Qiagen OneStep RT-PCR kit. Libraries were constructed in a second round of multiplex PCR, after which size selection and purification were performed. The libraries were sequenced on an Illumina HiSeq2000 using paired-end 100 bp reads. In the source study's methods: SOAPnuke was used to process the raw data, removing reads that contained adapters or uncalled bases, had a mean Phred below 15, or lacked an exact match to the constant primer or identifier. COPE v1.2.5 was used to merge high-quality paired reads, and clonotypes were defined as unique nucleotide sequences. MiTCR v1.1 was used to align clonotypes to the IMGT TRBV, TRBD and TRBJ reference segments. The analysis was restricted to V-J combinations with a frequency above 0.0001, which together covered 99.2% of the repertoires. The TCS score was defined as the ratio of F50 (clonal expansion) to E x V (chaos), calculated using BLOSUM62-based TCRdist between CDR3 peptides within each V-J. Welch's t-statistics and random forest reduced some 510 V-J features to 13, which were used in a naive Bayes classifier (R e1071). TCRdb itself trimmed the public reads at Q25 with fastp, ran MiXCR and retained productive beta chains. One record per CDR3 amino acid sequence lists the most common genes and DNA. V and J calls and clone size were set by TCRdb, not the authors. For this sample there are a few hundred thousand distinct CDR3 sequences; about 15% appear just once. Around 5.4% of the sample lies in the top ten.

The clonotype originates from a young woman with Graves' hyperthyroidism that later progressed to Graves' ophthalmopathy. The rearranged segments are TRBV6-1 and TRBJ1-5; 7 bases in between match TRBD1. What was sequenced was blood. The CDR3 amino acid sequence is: CASSVGTVSYSNQPQHF. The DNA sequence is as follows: TGTGCCAGCAGTGTTGGGACAGTTAGTTATAGCAATCAGCCCCAGCATTTT.